The rows below give T cell receptor beta chains drawn from one sample of a study of T cell repertoires in cytomegalovirus infection. In TCRdb, the reads were re-called with MiXCR into one record per CDR3 protein. The sample lists hundreds of thousands of distinct CDR3 sequences, approximately 30% seen once, with around an eighth in the top ten. These receptors have no identified antigens. The material sequenced was cultured CD8+ T cells from PBMCs, taken from culture after CMV antigen stimulation. The receptor source for this set is a human donor in good health (CMV status not recorded). Some clones in this sample may be carry-over from other donors' samples. Each CDR3 is given with its conserved first and last residue. A D gene is named only where the DNA matches it firmly. Size tells how often a clone was seen (once, few, many) or the class of an expanded clone, and some rows leave it out.

v_call: TRBV7-6
j_call: TRBJ1-4
clone_size: few
d_call: NA
cdr3_nt: TGTGCCAGCAGCTACGGCGGCGGGGTTTATGAAAAACTGTTTTTT
cdr3_aa: CASSYGGGVYEKLFF

v_call: TRBV6-2/TRBV6-3
j_call: TRBJ2-5
clone_size: NA
d_call: NA
cdr3_nt: TGTGCCAGCAGTTACTCGATACAGGGCAGGGACAAGACCCAGTACTTC
cdr3_aa: CASSYSIQGRDKTQYF

v_call: TRBV27
j_call: TRBJ1-2
clone_size: NA
d_call: NA
cdr3_nt: TGTGCCAGCAGGAGTGGGGGTAGAGTAAATGGCTACACCTTC
cdr3_aa: CASRSGGRVNGYTF

v_call: TRBV7-9
j_call: TRBJ2-2
clone_size: NA
d_call: NA
cdr3_nt: TGTGCCAGCAGCCCACATCCAGGGAGGAACACCGGGGAGCTGTTTTTT
cdr3_aa: CASSPHPGRNTGELFF

v_call: TRBV6-2/TRBV6-3
j_call: TRBJ2-7
clone_size: few
d_call: NA
cdr3_nt: TGTGCCAGCAGCCCCCTCGTCCCCAAGACATATTCCTCCTACGAGCAGTACTTC
cdr3_aa: CASSPLVPKTYSSYEQYF

v_call: TRBV12-3/TRBV12-4
j_call: TRBJ2-2
clone_size: NA
d_call: NA
cdr3_nt: TGTGCCAGCAGTTTAGGGCCCGACAGGAAGACCGGGGAGCTGTTTTTT
cdr3_aa: CASSLGPDRKTGELFF

v_call: TRBV6-6
j_call: TRBJ1-5
clone_size: few
d_call: TRBD1
cdr3_nt: TGTGCCAGCAGTTACTCGATGGCAAGGGGGCTTTATAGCAATCAGCCCCAGCATTTT
cdr3_aa: CASSYSMARGLYSNQPQHF

v_call: TRBV25-1
j_call: TRBJ1-2
clone_size: many
d_call: TRBD1
cdr3_nt: TGTGCCAGCAGTGGGTATAGGGACAGGGCCGATAACTATGGCTACACCTTC
cdr3_aa: CASSGYRDRADNYGYTF

v_call: TRBV27
j_call: TRBJ1-2
clone_size: once
d_call: TRBD1
cdr3_nt: TGTGCCAGCAGTCCGGGACAGGGAATTCGGGGCTACACCTTC
cdr3_aa: CASSPGQGIRGYTF

v_call: TRBV7-9
j_call: TRBJ2-5
clone_size: NA
d_call: NA
cdr3_nt: TGTGCCAGCAGCTTCCGACAGGCCTACCAAGAGACCCAGTACTTC
cdr3_aa: CASSFRQAYQETQYF

v_call: TRBV4-1
j_call: TRBJ1-6
clone_size: few
d_call: NA
cdr3_nt: TGCGCCAGCAGCCTAAAAACAGGCTTGACGCATTCACCCCTCCACTTT
cdr3_aa: CASSLKTGLTHSPLHF

v_call: TRBV7-9
j_call: TRBJ2-7
clone_size: few
d_call: TRBD1
cdr3_nt: TGTGCCAGCAGCTTACCCGGGGACAGGGTCTACGAGCAGTACTTC
cdr3_aa: CASSLPGDRVYEQYF

v_call: TRBV29-1
j_call: TRBJ1-1
clone_size: NA
d_call: TRBD1
cdr3_nt: TGCAGCGTGTGGACAGGGGGAAGGACTGAAGCTTTCTTT
cdr3_aa: CSVWTGGRTEAFF

v_call: TRBV7-3
j_call: TRBJ2-1
clone_size: many
d_call: NA
cdr3_nt: TGTGCCAGCAGCTTAGGGGGTAGTTCGTTTAATGAGCAGTTCTTC
cdr3_aa: CASSLGGSSFNEQFF

v_call: TRBV9
j_call: TRBJ1-2
clone_size: NA
d_call: NA
cdr3_nt: TGTGCCAGCAGCTCACATGGTGGCTATGGCTACACCTTC
cdr3_aa: CASSSHGGYGYTF

v_call: TRBV28
j_call: TRBJ2-3
clone_size: NA
d_call: TRBD2
cdr3_nt: TGTGCCAACAGTAAACGATGGACTAGCTTCACAGATACGCAGTATTTT
cdr3_aa: CANSKRWTSFTDTQYF

v_call: TRBV7-9
j_call: TRBJ2-5
clone_size: few
d_call: NA
cdr3_nt: TGTGCCAGCACACTTAGCGGACGACTTGGGGGAGAGACCCAGTACTTC
cdr3_aa: CASTLSGRLGGETQYF

v_call: TRBV7-8
j_call: TRBJ2-3
clone_size: many
d_call: NA
cdr3_nt: TGTGCCAGCAGCTTCATCAGTATTCGGGGCGGGACAGATACGCAGTATTTT
cdr3_aa: CASSFISIRGGTDTQYF

v_call: TRBV6-6
j_call: TRBJ2-1
clone_size: NA
d_call: NA
cdr3_nt: TGTGCCAACATCCTACGTGGCGAACAGAGCTACAATGAGCAGTTCTTC
cdr3_aa: CANILRGEQSYNEQFF

v_call: TRBV6-6
j_call: TRBJ2-2
clone_size: NA
d_call: NA
cdr3_nt: TGTGCCAGCAGTTACCTCCAGGGCAAAACCGGGGAGCTGTTTTTT
cdr3_aa: CASSYLQGKTGELFF

v_call: TRBV12-3/TRBV12-4
j_call: TRBJ1-2
clone_size: few
d_call: NA
cdr3_nt: TGTGCCAGCAGTTTAGTGGAGCAGGGACCCTATGGCTACACCTTC
cdr3_aa: CASSLVEQGPYGYTF

v_call: TRBV24-1
j_call: TRBJ2-1
clone_size: NA
d_call: TRBD2
cdr3_nt: TGTGCCACCAGTGATCCCGGGACTAGGGGGAATGAGCAGTTCTTC
cdr3_aa: CATSDPGTRGNEQFF

v_call: TRBV7-3
j_call: TRBJ2-2
clone_size: NA
d_call: NA
cdr3_nt: TGTGCCAGCAGTCGCGGCCCGACCGGGGAGCTGTTTTTT
cdr3_aa: CASSRGPTGELFF

v_call: TRBV14
j_call: TRBJ2-6
clone_size: NA
d_call: NA
cdr3_nt: TGTGCCAGCAGCCAAGACAGAGTAAACTCTGGGGCCAACGTCCTGACTTTC
cdr3_aa: CASSQDRVNSGANVLTF

v_call: TRBV2
j_call: TRBJ1-2
clone_size: NA
d_call: NA
cdr3_nt: TGTGCCAGCAGTGAAGCGCTGGGAAGGGGGACTGATGGCTACACCTTC
cdr3_aa: CASSEALGRGTDGYTF

v_call: TRBV7-9
j_call: TRBJ2-5
clone_size: NA
d_call: NA
cdr3_nt: TGTGCCAGCAGCTTAGCGCTACTTGAGACCCAGTACTTC
cdr3_aa: CASSLALLETQYF

v_call: TRBV20-1
j_call: TRBJ1-2
clone_size: NA
d_call: NA
cdr3_nt: TGCAGTGCTAGGTCGACCCGTAACTATGGCTACACCTTC
cdr3_aa: CSARSTRNYGYTF

v_call: TRBV15
j_call: TRBJ2-5
clone_size: NA
d_call: NA
cdr3_nt: TGTGTCACCACGAGGCTGACGGTGGACCAAGAGACCCAGTACTTC
cdr3_aa: CVTTRLTVDQETQYF

v_call: TRBV2
j_call: TRBJ2-1
clone_size: NA
d_call: TRBD2
cdr3_nt: TGTGCCAGCAGTGAAAACCCGGGGGGGCTGAATGAGCAGTTCTTC
cdr3_aa: CASSENPGGLNEQFF

v_call: TRBV7-8
j_call: TRBJ2-1
clone_size: many
d_call: NA
cdr3_nt: TGTGCCAGCAGCTTAATGCAGGGAACACTGTTCTTC
cdr3_aa: CASSLMQGTLFF

v_call: TRBV7-8
j_call: TRBJ1-1
clone_size: NA
d_call: NA
cdr3_nt: TGTGCCAGCAGCAGGAACCGGGACACATCGAACACTGAAGCTTTCTTT
cdr3_aa: CASSRNRDTSNTEAFF

v_call: TRBV7-9
j_call: TRBJ1-4
clone_size: few
d_call: NA
cdr3_nt: TGTGCCAGCACTCCCGGGACGACAGGAGATAATGAAAAACTGTTTTTT
cdr3_aa: CASTPGTTGDNEKLFF

v_call: TRBV5-5
j_call: TRBJ2-1
clone_size: NA
d_call: NA
cdr3_nt: TGTGCCAGCAGCTTGGAAGGGGGAGAATACTACAATGAGCAGTTCTTC
cdr3_aa: CASSLEGGEYYNEQFF

v_call: TRBV28
j_call: TRBJ1-5
clone_size: NA
d_call: TRBD1
cdr3_nt: TGTGCCAGCAATGTGGGACAGGGGGTTCCCTTTAGCAATCAGCCCCAGCATTTT
cdr3_aa: CASNVGQGVPFSNQPQHF

v_call: TRBV4-2
j_call: TRBJ2-1
clone_size: few
d_call: NA
cdr3_nt: TGTGCCAGCAGCCAAGATGGCATAGTCCTCTCCTACAATGAGCAGTTCTTC
cdr3_aa: CASSQDGIVLSYNEQFF

v_call: TRBV7-9
j_call: TRBJ2-7
clone_size: few
d_call: NA
cdr3_nt: TGTGCCAGCAGCGCCCCAGAAGGACCCTACGAGCAGTACTTC
cdr3_aa: CASSAPEGPYEQYF

v_call: TRBV10-3
j_call: TRBJ2-1
clone_size: NA
d_call: NA
cdr3_nt: TGTGCCATCAGTCTCCGGGACGCATTGAATGAGCAGTTCTTC
cdr3_aa: CAISLRDALNEQFF

v_call: TRBV5-6
j_call: TRBJ1-2
clone_size: NA
d_call: NA
cdr3_nt: TGTGCCAGCAGCTTGGGGGTTAGCTACACCTTC
cdr3_aa: CASSLGVSYTF